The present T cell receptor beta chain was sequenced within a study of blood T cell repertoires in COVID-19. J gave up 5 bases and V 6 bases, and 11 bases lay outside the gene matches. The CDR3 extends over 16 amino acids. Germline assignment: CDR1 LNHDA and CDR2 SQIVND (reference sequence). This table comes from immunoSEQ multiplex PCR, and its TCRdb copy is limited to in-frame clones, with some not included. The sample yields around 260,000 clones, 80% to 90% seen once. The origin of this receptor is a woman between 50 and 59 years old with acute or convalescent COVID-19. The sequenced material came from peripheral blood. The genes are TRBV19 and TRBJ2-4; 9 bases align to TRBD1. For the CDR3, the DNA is TGTGCCAGTAGGAAAAGGGACAGGGCCTCCGAAAACATTCAGTACTTC. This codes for CASRKRDRASENIQYF.